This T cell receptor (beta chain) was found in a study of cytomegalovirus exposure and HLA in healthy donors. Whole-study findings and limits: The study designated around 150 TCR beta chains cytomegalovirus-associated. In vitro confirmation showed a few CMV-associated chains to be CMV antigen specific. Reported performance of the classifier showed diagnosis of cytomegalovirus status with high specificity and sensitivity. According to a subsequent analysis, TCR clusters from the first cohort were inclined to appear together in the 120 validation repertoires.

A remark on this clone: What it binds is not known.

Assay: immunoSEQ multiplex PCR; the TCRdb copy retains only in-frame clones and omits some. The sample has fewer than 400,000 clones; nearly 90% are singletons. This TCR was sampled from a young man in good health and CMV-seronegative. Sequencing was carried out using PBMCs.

The CDR3 sequence: CASSPRALGTEAFF. The CDR3, as DNA: TGTGCCAGCAGCCCCAGGGCCCTAGGCACTGAAGCTTTCTTT. This chain connects TRBV5-4 to TRBJ1-1, with D possibly TRBD1 on 5 matching bases. V was clipped by 4 bases and J by 4 bases, with 14 bases between them. The CDR3 has 14 amino acids. Germline V lookup: CDR1 SGHNT, CDR2 YYREEE (reference sequence). The whole variable domain, remainder taken from reference TRBV5-4 and TRBJ1-1, is ETGVTQSPTHLIKTRGQQVTLRCSSQSGHNTVSWYQQALGQGPQFIFQYYREEENGRGNFPPRFSGLQFPNYSSELNVNALELDDSALYLCASSPRALGTEAFFGQGTRLTVV.